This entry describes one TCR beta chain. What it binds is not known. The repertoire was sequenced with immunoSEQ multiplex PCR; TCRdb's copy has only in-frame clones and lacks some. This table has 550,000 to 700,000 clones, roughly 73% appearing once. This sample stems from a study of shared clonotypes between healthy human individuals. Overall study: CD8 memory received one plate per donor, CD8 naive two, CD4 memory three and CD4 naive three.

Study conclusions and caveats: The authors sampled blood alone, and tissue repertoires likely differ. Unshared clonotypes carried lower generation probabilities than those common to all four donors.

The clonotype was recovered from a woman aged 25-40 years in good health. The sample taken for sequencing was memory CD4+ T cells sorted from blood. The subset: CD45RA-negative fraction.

The CDR3 region is CASSQINGLNTEAFF. In DNA, the CDR3 is TGTGCCAGCAGTCAGATTAACGGCTTGAACACTGAAGCTTTCTTT. The chain links TRBV25-1 to TRBJ1-1; D is ambiguous. Germline values: CDR1 MGHDK, CDR2 SYGVNS. With 5 bases removed from V and 0 bases from J, the gap between germline ends came to 13 bases. This CDR3 region has 15 residues.